A single sample is the source of the 6 T cell receptor beta chains below, sequenced in a study of T cells after somatic rescue of genetic block. Sequenced by immunoSEQ multiplex PCR; TCRdb stores in-frame clones only, minus some. Of 9,000 to 10,000 clones listed, around 70% are singletons. The sequencing sample was made of peripheral blood mononuclear cells (PBMCs). These receptors all come from a boy aged 5 to 17.

This sequence joins TRBV6-1 and TRBJ1-4; D might be TRBD1 (5 bases). Germline-derived CDR1 and CDR2 are MNHNS and SASEGT. The V gene lost 0 bases and the J gene lost 3 bases, with 11 bases spanning the gap. There are 16 residues in the CDR3. The CDR3 region is CASSEALRAANEKLFF. The CDR3 nucleotides read TGTGCCAGCAGTGAAGCGCTCAGGGCAGCTAATGAAAAACTGTTTTTT.

The chain employs TRBV10-3 and TRBJ2-7; no clear D. From germline, CDR1 is ENHRY and CDR2 SYGVKD. V was shortened by 10 bases and J by 6 bases, with 13 bases between the two germline ends. The CDR3 runs to 11 residues. The CDR3 loop is CATGKGVEQYF. Written as DNA, the CDR3 is TGTGCCACCGGTAAGGGCGTCGAGCAGTACTTC.

The V and J genes are TRBV28 and TRBJ2-7; 7 bases are a match to TRBD1. Trimming removed 4 bases from V and 4 bases from J; junction bases left unmatched: 4. This CDR3 region has 13 residues. Germline values: CDR1 MDHEN, CDR2 SYDVKM. This chain's CDR3 is CASSYRQGYEQYF. Written as DNA, the CDR3 is TGTGCCAGCAGTTACCGACAGGGTTACGAGCAGTACTTC.

The chain uses TRBV28 and TRBJ1-2, with TRBD1 matching 8 bases. The CDR3 has 14 amino acids. The germline CDR1 and CDR2 sequences are MDHEN and SYDVKM. The V gene end was trimmed by 5 bases and the J gene end by 5 bases; junction bases not matched to a gene: 7. The chain's CDR3 is CASSPGNRGYGYTF. CDR3 DNA sequence: TGTGCCAGCAGTCCCGGAAACAGGGGGTATGGCTACACCTTC.

The chain combines TRBV6-6 with TRBJ1-2; D is unresolved. Germline V gene sequence: CDR1 MNHNY, CDR2 SVGAGI (reference sequence). V lost 8 bases and J lost 2, with 6 bases in between. The CDR3 has 11 amino acids. The CDR3 DNA follows: TGTGCCAGCTATATCAACTATGGCTACACCTTC. Protein product: CASYINYGYTF.

The rearrangement joins TRBV7-2 to TRBJ2-4; D uncertain. CDR1 is SGHTA, CDR2 FQGNSA, per germline. CDR3 size: 19 residues. Trimming shortened V by 2 bases and J by 0 bases, and 20 bases separated the two germline ends. In nucleotides, the CDR3 is TGTGCCAGCAGCTTACTCGGGCAGGTTCCTCCTCTAGCCAAAAACATTCAGTACTTC. Encoded protein: CASSLLGQVPPLAKNIQYF.